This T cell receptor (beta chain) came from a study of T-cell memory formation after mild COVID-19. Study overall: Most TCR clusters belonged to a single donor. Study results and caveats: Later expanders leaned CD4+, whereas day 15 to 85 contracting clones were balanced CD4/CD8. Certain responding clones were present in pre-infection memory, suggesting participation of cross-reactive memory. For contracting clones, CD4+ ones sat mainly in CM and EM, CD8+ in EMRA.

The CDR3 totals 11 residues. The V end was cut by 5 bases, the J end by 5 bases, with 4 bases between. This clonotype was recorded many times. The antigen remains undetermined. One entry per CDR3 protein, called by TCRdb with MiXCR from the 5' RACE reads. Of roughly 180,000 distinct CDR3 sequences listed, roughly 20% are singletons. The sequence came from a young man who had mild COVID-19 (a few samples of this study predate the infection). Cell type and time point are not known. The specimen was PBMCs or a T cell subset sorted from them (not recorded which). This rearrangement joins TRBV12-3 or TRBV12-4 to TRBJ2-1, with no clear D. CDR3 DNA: TGTGCCAGCAGTCAAGACAATGAGCAGTTCTTC. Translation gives CASSQDNEQFF.